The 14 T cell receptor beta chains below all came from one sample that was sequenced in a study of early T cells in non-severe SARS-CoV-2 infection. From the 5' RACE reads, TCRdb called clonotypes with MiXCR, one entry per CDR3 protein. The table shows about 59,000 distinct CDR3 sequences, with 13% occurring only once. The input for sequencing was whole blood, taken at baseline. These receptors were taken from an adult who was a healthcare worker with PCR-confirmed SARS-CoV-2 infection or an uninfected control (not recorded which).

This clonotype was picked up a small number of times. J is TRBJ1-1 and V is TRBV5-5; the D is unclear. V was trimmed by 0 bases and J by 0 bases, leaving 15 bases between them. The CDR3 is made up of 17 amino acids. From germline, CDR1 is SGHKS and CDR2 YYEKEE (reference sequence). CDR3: CASSLGILGSMNTEAFF. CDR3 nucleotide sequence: TGTGCCAGCAGCTTGGGGATATTGGGGTCAATGAACACTGAAGCTTTCTTT.

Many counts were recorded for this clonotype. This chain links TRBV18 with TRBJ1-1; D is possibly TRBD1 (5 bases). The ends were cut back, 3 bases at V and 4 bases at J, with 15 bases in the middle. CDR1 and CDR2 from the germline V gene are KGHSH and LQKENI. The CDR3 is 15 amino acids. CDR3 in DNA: TGTGCCAGCTCACCCGGCCGCAGGGTAGGCACTGAAGCTTTCTTT. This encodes CASSPGRRVGTEAFF.

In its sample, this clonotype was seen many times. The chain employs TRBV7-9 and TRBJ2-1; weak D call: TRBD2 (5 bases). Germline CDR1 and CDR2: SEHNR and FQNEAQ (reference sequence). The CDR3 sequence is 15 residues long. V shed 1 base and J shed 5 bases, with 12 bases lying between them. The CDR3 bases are TGTGCCAGCAGCTTAGGAATCGGGGTTGACAATGAGCAGTTCTTC. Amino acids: CASSLGIGVDNEQFF.

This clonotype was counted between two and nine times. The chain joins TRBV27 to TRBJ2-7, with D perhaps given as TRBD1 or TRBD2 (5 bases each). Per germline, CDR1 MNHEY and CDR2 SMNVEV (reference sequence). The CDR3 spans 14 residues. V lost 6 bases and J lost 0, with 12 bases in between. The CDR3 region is CASSLGARSYEQYF. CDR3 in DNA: TGTGCCAGCAGCCTCGGGGCTCGCTCCTACGAGCAGTACTTC.

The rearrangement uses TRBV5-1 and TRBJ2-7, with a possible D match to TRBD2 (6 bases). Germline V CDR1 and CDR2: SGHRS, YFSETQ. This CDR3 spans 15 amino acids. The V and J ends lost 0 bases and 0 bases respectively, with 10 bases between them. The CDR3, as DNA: TGCGCCAGCAGCTTGGGCGGGACCTCCTCCTACGAGCAGTACTTC. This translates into CASSLGGTSSYEQYF.

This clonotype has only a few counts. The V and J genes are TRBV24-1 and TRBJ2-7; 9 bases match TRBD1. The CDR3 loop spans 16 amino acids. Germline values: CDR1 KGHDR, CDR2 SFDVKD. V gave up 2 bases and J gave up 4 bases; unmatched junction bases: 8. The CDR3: CATSDSRRDRAYEQYF. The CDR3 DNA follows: TGTGCCACCAGTGATTCCCGCCGGGACAGGGCTTACGAGCAGTACTTC.

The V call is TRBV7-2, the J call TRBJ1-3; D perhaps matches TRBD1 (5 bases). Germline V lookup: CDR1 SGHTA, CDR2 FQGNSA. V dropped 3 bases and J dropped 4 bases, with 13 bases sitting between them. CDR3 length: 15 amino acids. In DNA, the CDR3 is TGTGCCAGCAGCTTTCCGGGCAGGGTAGGAAACACCATATATTTT. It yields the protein CASSFPGRVGNTIYF.

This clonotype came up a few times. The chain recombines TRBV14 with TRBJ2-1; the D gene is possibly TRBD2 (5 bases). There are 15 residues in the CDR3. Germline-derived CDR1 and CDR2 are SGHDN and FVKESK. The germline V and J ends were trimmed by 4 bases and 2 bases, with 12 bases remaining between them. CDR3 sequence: CASSRGATPYNEQFF. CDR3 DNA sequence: TGTGCCAGCAGCCGGGGAGCGACCCCCTACAATGAGCAGTTCTTC.

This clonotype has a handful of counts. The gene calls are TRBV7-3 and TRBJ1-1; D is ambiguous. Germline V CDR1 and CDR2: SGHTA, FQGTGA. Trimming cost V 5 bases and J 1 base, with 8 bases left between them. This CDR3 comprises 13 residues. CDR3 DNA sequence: TGTGCCAGCAGCCCGATGGCGAACACTGAAGCTTTCTTT. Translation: CASSPMANTEAFF.

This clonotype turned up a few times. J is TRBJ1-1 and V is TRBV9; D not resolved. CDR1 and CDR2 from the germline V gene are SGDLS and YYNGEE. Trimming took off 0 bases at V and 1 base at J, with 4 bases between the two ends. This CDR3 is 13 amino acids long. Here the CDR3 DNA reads TGTGCCAGCAGCGTAGAAGGGAACACTGAAGCTTTCTTT. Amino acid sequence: CASSVEGNTEAFF.

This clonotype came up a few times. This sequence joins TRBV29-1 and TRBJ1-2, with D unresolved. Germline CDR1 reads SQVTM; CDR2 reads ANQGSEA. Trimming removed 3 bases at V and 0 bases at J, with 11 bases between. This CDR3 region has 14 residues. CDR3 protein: CSVDQRPTNYGYTF. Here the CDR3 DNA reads TGCAGCGTTGATCAGAGACCGACTAACTATGGCTACACCTTC.

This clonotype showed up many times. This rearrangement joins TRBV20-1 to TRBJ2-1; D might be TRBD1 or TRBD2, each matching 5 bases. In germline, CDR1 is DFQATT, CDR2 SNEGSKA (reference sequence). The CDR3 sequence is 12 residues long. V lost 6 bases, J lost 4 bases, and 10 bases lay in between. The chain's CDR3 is CSARDQYNEQFF. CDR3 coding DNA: TGCAGTGCCCGGGACCAGTACAATGAGCAGTTCTTC.

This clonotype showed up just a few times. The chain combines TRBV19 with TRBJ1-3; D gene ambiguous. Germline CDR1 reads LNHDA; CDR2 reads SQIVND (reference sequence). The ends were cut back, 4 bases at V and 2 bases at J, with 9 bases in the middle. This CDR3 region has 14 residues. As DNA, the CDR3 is TGTGCCAGTAGTAGGCAAGGGACTGGAAACACCATATATTTT. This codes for CASSRQGTGNTIYF.

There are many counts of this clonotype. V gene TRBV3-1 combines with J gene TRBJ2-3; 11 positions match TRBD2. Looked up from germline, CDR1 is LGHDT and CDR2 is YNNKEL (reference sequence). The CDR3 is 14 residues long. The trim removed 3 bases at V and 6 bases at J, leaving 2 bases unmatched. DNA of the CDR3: TGTGCCAGCAGCCAGGCTAGCGGGAGGGATACGCAGTATTTT. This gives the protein CASSQASGRDTQYF.